Detailed here is one T cell receptor beta chain. Its antigen is undetermined. Some clones are missing from TCRdb's copy, which holds only in-frame ones; the method was immunoSEQ multiplex PCR. The sample holds some 7,200 clones, roughly 70% seen once. These data come from a study of siplizumab effects on memory and regulatory T cells. Study-wide points: Phenotypic classification as naive or memory proved unattainable for roughly 75-97% of proliferating CD4+ or CD8+ clones.

Germline V lookup: CDR1 MGHRA, CDR2 YSYEKL. The CDR3 extends over 16 amino acids. Trimming stripped 4 bases from V and 5 bases from J, with 21 bases between. The TCR originated in a human donor in good health. The chain couples TRBV4-1 to TRBJ2-7; D is perhaps TRBD1 or TRBD2 (5 bases each). The sequencing sample was made of effector memory CD8+ T cells sorted from blood. Subset described: unstimulated CD8+ effector memory T cells. The CDR3 sequence: CASSLGSDSPVDEQYF. CDR3 bases: TGCGCCAGCAGCCTAGGGAGTGACAGTCCAGTCGACGAGCAGTACTTC.